This TCR beta chain stems from a study of shared clonotypes between healthy human individuals. V was pared by 4 bases and J by 5 bases, with 4 bases of the junction left unmatched. This CDR3 is built from 15 residues. The germline V gene encodes CDR1 SGDLS and CDR2 YYNGEE. Clones were sequenced by immunoSEQ multiplex PCR, and TCRdb holds only the in-frame ones, with some missing. The sample shows under 1,100,000 clones, about 80% of them seen only once. The receptor was isolated from a man aged 18 to 35 in good health. The V gene is TRBV9, the J gene TRBJ2-2, with TRBD2 identical over 11 bases. Sequenced sample: memory CD4+ T cells sorted from blood. The subset here: CD45RA-negative fraction. The CDR3 bases are TGTGCCAGCAGCTTCCTAGCGGGAGGAACCGGGGAGCTGTTTTTT. Translation gives CASSFLAGGTGELFF.